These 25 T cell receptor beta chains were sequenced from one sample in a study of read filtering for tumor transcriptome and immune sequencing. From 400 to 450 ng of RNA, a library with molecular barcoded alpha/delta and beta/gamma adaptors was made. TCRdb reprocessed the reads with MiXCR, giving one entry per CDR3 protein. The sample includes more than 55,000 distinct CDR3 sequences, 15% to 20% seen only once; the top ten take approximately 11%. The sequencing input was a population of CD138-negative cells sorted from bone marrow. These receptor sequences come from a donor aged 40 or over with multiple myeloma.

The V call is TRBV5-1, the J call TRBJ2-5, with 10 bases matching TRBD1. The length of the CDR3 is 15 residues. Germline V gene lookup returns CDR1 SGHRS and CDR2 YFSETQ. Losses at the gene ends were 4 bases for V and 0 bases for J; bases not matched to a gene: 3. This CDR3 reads CASSPDRGYQETQYF. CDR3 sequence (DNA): TGCGCCAGCAGCCCGGACAGGGGGTACCAAGAGACCCAGTACTTC.

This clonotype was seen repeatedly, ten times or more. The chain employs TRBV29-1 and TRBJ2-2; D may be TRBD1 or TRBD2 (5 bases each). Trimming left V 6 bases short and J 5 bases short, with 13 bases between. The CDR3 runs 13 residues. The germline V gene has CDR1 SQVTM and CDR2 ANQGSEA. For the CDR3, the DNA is TGCAGCGTCGGGGCCCGGCGGACCGGGGAGCTGTTTTTT. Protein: CSVGARRTGELFF.

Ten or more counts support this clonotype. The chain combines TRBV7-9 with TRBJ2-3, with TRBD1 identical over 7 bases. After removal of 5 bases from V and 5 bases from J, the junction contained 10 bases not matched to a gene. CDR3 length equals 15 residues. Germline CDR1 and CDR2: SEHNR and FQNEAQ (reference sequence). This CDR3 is CASSPQRTGEDTQYF. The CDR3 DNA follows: TGTGCCAGCAGCCCCCAGCGAACAGGGGAAGATACGCAGTATTTT.

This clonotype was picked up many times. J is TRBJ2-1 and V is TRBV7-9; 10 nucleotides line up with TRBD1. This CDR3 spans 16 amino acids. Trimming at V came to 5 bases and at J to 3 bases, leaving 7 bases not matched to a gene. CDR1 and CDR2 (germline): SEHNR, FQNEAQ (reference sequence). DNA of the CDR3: TGTGCCAGCAGCCCCTGGCGGGACAGGGGCTACAATGAGCAGTTCTTC. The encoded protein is CASSPWRDRGYNEQFF.

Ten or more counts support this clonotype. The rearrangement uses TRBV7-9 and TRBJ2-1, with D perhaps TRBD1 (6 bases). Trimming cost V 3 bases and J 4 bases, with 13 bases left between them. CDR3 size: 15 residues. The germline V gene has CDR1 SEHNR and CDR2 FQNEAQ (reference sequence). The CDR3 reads CASSFSGTSYNEQFF. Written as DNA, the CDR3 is TGTGCCAGCAGCTTCTCCGGGACATCATACAATGAGCAGTTCTTC.

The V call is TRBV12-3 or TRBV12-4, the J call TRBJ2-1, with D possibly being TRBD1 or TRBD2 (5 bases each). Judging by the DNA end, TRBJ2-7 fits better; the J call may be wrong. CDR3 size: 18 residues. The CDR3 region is CASSYFIGGHTPYNEQYF. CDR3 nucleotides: TGTGCCAGCAGTTACTTTATCGGAGGACACACACCCTACAATGAGCAGTACTTC.

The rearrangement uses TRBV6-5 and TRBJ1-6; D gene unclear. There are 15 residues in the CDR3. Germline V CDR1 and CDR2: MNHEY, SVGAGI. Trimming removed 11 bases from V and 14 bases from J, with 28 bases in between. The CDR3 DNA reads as TGTGCCGGCAATGAGGCAGGCCCTCAAGGGTCATCCCTCCACTTT. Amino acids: CAGNEAGPQGSSLHF.

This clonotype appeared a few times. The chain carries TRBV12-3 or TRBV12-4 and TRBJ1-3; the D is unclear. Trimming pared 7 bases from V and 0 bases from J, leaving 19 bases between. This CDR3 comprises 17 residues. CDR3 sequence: CASTYNGRTVSGNTIYF. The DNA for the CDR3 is TGTGCCAGCACCTATAATGGACGGACGGTCTCTGGAAACACCATATATTTT.

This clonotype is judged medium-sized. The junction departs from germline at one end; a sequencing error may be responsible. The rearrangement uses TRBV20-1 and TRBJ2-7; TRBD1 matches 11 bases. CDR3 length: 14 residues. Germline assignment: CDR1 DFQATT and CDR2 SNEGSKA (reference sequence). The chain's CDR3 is CSAREGTGGSEQYF. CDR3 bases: TGCAGTGCCAGAGAGGGGACAGGGGGAAGCGAGCAGTACTTC.

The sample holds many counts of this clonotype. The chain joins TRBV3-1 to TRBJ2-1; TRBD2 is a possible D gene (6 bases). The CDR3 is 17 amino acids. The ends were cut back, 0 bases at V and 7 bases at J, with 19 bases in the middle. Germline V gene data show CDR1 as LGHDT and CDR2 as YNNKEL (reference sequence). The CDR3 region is CASSQDGRRGSRNEQFF. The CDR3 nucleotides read TGTGCCAGCAGCCAAGATGGGCGGCGGGGCAGTCGGAATGAGCAGTTCTTC.

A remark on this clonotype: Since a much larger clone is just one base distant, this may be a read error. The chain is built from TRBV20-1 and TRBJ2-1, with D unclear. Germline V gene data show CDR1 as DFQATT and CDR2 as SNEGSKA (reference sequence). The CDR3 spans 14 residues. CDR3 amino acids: CSARVYGSYDEQFF. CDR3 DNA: TGCAGTGCTAGAGTTTACGGCTCCTACGATGAGCAGTTCTTC.

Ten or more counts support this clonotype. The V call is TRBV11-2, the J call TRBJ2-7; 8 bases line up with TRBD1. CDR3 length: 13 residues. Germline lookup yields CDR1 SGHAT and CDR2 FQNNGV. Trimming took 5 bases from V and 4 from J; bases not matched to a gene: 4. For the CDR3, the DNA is TGTGCCAGCAGCCTACACAGGGGGTACGAGCAGTACTTC. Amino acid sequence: CASSLHRGYEQYF.

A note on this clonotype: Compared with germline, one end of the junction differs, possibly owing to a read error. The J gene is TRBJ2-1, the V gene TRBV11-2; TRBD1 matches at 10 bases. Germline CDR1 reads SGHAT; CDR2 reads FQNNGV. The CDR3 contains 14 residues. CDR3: CASSLGGQGVEQSF. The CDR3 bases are TGTGCCAGCAGCTTAGGCGGACAGGGGGTTGAGCAGTCTTTC.

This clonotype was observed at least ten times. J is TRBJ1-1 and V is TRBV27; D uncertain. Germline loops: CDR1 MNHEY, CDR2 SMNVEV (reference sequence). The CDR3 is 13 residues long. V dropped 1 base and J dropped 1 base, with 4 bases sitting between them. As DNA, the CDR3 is TGTGCCAGCAGTTTATATGAGAACACTGAAGCTTTCTTT. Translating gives CASSLYENTEAFF.

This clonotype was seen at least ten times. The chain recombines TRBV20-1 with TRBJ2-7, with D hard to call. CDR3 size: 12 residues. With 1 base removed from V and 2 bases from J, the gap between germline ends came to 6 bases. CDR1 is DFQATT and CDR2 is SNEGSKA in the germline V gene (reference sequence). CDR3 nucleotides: TGCAGTGCTAGAGGGTCAACCTACGAGCAGTACTTC. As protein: CSARGSTYEQYF.

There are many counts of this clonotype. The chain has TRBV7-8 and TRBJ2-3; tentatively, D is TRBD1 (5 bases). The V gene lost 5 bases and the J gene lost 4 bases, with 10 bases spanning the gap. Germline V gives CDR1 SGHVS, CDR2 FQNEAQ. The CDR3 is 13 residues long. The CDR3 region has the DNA TGTGCCAGCAGCCCCCCCAGGGCAGATACGCAGTATTTT. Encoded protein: CASSPPRADTQYF.

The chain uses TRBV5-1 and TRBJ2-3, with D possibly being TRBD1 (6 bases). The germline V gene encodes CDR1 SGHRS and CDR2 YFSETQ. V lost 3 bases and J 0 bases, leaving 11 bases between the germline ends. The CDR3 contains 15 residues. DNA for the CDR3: TGCGCCAGCAGCTGGACAGACGGTAGCACAGATACGCAGTATTTT. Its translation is CASSWTDGSTDTQYF.

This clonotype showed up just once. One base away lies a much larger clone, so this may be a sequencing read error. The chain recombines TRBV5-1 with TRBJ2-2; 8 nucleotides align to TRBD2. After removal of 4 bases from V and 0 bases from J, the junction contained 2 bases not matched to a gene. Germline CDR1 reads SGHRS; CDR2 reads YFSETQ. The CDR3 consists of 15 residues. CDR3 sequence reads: CASSPRGANTGELFF. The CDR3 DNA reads TGCGCCAGCAGCCCGCGGGGGGCGAACACCGGGGAGCTGTTTTTT.

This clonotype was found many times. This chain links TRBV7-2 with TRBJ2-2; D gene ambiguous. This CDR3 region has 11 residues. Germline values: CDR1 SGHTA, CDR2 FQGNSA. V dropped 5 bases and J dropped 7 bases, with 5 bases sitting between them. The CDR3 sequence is CASSLYGELFF. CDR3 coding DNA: TGTGCCAGCAGCCTTTACGGGGAGCTGTTTTTT.

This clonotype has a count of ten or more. This CDR3 reads CSARTGGDSPLHF. CDR3 DNA sequence: TGCAGTGCTAGAACGGGGGGCGATTCACCCCTCCACTTT. This rearrangement joins TRBV20-1 to TRBJ1-6, with a weak D call TRBD1 (6 bases). Trimming pared 2 bases from V and 8 bases from J, leaving 10 bases between. From germline, CDR1 is DFQATT and CDR2 SNEGSKA (reference sequence). The CDR3 has 13 residues.

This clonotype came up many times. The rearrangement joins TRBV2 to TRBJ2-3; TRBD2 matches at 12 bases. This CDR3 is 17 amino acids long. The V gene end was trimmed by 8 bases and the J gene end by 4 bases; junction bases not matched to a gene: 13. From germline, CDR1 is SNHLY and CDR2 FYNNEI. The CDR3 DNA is TGTGCCAGCCGGCCCCTACCTACTAGCGGGGGGTCAGATACGCAGTATTTT. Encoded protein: CASRPLPTSGGSDTQYF.

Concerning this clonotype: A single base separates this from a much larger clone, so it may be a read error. CDR3 nucleotides: TGCGCCAGCAGCCAATATCCGGCAGGGGGTAGGTCCCAGTACTTC. Translated: CASSQYPAGGRSQYF. This sequence joins TRBV4-1 and TRBJ2-5; the match to TRBD1 covers 7 bases. In germline, CDR1 is MGHRA, CDR2 YSYEKL. V was clipped by 2 bases and J by 9 bases; unmatched bases: 12. The CDR3 spans 15 residues.

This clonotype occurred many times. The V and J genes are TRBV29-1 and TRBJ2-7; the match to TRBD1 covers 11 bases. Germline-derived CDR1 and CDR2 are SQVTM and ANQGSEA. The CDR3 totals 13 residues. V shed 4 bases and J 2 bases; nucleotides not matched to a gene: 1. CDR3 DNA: TGCAGCGTTGGGGGACAGGGGGCCTACGAGCAGTACTTC. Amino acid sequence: CSVGGQGAYEQYF.

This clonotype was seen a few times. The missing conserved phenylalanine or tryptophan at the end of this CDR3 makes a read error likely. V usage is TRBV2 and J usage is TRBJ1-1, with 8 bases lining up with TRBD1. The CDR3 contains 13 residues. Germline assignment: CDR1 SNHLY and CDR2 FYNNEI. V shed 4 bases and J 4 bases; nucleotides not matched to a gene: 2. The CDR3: CASSGTGLTEAFL. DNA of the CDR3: TGTGCCAGCAGTGGGACAGGGCTCACTGAAGCTTTCCTT.

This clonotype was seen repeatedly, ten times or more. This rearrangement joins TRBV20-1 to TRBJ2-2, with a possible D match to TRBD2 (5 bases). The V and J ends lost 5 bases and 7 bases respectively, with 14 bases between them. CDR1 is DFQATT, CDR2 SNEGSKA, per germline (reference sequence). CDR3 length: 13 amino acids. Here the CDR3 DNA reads TGCAGTGCTCGCCAGCACGGGGACGGGGAGCTGTTTTTT. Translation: CSARQHGDGELFF.